These 14 T cell receptor beta chains share one sample of origin, sequenced in a study of blood T cell repertoires in COVID-19. Profiling relied on immunoSEQ multiplex PCR, and the TCRdb table lists in-frame clones only, not all of them. The data contain roughly 100,000 clones, 70% to 90% of them singletons. Material: peripheral blood. The receptors stem from a man between 50 and 59 years old with active COVID-19.

V usage is TRBV18 and J usage is TRBJ2-1, with unresolved D. CDR1 is KGHSH and CDR2 is LQKENI in the germline V gene. The CDR3 spans 13 residues. The ends were cut back, 3 bases at V and 8 bases at J, with 11 bases in the middle. The CDR3 sequence is CASSPSRSDEQFF. The CDR3 DNA reads TGTGCCAGCTCACCCTCTAGGTCCGATGAGCAGTTCTTC.

The chain recombines TRBV3-1 (or the pseudogene TRBV3-2) with TRBJ1-5; perhaps TRBD1 as D (5 bases). V dropped 1 base and J dropped 0 bases, with 7 bases sitting between them. Germline-derived CDR1 and CDR2 are LGHDT and YNNKEL (reference sequence). This CDR3 is built from 15 residues. The CDR3 here is CASSQGQYSNQPQHF. The CDR3 DNA sequence: TGTGCCAGCAGCCAAGGACAGTATAGCAATCAGCCCCAGCATTTT.

J is TRBJ1-4 and V is TRBV11-2; D is unclear. Germline assignment: CDR1 SGHAT and CDR2 FQNNGV. This CDR3 has 14 residues. Trimming cost V 0 bases and J 2 bases, with 4 bases left between them. The CDR3 is CASSLERTNEKLFF. In nucleotides, the CDR3 is TGTGCCAGCAGCTTAGAACGGACTAATGAAAAACTGTTTTTT.

The chain has TRBV6-2 or TRBV6-3 and TRBJ1-5; D may be TRBD1 (5 bases). Germline loops: CDR1 MNHEY, CDR2 SVGEGT. This CDR3 contains 15 residues. V lost 0 bases and J lost 2, with 8 bases in between. The CDR3 region is CASSYSGARNQPQHF. The CDR3 DNA follows: TGTGCCAGCAGTTACTCAGGGGCTCGCAATCAGCCCCAGCATTTT.

This clone appeared once. This rearrangement joins TRBV10-3 to TRBJ1-2; tentatively, D is TRBD1 (6 bases). The V end was cut by 11 bases, the J end by 3 bases, with 13 bases between. The germline gives CDR1 ENHRY, CDR2 SYGVKD. The CDR3 extends over 12 amino acids. In DNA form, the CDR3 reads TGTGCCGTAAGACAGGTGGACTATGGCTACACCTTC. Its translation: CAVRQVDYGYTF.

The chain is built from TRBV18 and TRBJ2-5; weak D call: TRBD2 (6 bases). Trimming took 1 base from V and 4 from J, leaving 13 bases between them. Germline V lookup: CDR1 KGHSH, CDR2 LQKENI. The CDR3 is made up of 15 amino acids. This CDR3 is CASSPLGRGGETQYF. The DNA of the CDR3 is TGTGCCAGCTCACCACTTGGGCGGGGCGGAGAGACCCAGTACTTC.

The count of this clone is one. The chain links TRBV7-2 to TRBJ1-5, with 7 nucleotides matching TRBD1. V lost 5 bases to trimming and J lost 6 bases; unmatched junction nucleotides: 4. In germline, CDR1 is SGHTA, CDR2 FQGNSA. The CDR3 consists of 13 residues. The CDR3 bases are TGTGCCAGCAGCATAGGACAGGTTCAGCCCCAGCATTTT. It encodes CASSIGQVQPQHF.

This clone came up a few times. The chain recombines TRBV29-1 with TRBJ1-3; D gene ambiguous. V was trimmed by 6 bases and J by 4 bases, leaving 13 bases between them. The CDR3 spans 13 residues. Germline V gene sequence: CDR1 SQVTM, CDR2 ANQGSEA. The CDR3 here is CSVEILAGNTIYF. CDR3 sequence (DNA): TGCAGCGTAGAAATTTTAGCGGGAAACACCATATATTTT.

The genes are TRBV2 and TRBJ2-7, with 8 positions matching TRBD1. V shed 8 bases and J 3 bases; nucleotides not matched to a gene: 12. The CDR3 extends over 15 amino acids. From germline, CDR1 is SNHLY and CDR2 FYNNEI. The CDR3, as DNA: TGTGCCAGCGTCTTTGACAGGGGAAGGAGCTACGAGCAGTACTTC. This encodes CASVFDRGRSYEQYF.

The chain links TRBV5-6 to TRBJ1-4, with D perhaps matching TRBD1 (6 bases). The germline V and J ends were trimmed by 4 bases and 7 bases, with 17 bases remaining between them. The CDR3 covers 15 residues. Per the germline V gene, CDR1 is SGHDT and CDR2 is YYEEEE. DNA for the CDR3: TGTGCCAGCAGCGAAGACAGGTTGATCGGTGAAAAACTGTTTTTT. As protein: CASSEDRLIGEKLFF.

This clone occurred a few times. The gene calls are TRBV4-1 and TRBJ1-3; D perhaps matches TRBD1 (5 bases). This CDR3 spans 16 amino acids. V dropped 4 bases and J dropped 2 bases, with 15 bases sitting between them. CDR1 and CDR2 from the germline V gene are MGHRA and YSYEKL. CDR3 region: CASSPAGSGTGNTIYF. The CDR3 DNA follows: TGCGCCAGCAGCCCAGCCGGGTCAGGGACTGGAAACACCATATATTTT.

J is TRBJ2-1 and V is TRBV6-5; D gene ambiguous. The length of the CDR3 is 14 residues. Per the germline V gene, CDR1 is MNHEY and CDR2 is SVGAGI. The V end lost 8 bases, the J end lost 2 bases, and 13 bases lay between the germline ends. The CDR3 DNA sequence: TGTGCCAGCGAAAAGGAGCCCACCTACAATGAGCAGTTCTTC. Encoded protein: CASEKEPTYNEQFF.

This clone was counted between two and nine times. The chain couples TRBV9 to TRBJ2-3; the match to TRBD2 covers 7 bases. Per the germline V gene, CDR1 is SGDLS and CDR2 is YYNGEE. The CDR3 extends over 15 amino acids. J gave up 3 bases and V 1 base, and 5 bases lay outside the gene matches. The CDR3 nucleotides read TGTGCCAGCAGCGTAAGGTGGGGGGGGACAGATACGCAGTATTTT. This sequence encodes CASSVRWGGTDTQYF. Variable domain in full (rest from reference TRBV9 and TRBJ2-3): DSGVTQTPKHLITATGQRVTLRCSPRSGDLSVYWYQQSLDQGLQFLIQYYNGEERAKGNILERFSAQQFPDLHSELNLSSLELGDSALYFCASSVRWGGTDTQYFGPGTRLTVL.

This sequence joins TRBV3-1 (or the pseudogene TRBV3-2) and TRBJ2-7; D is possibly TRBD2 (5 bases). The last part of the DNA fits TRBJ2-1 better; the J call may be wrong. The CDR3 is made up of 13 amino acids. CDR1 is LGHDT and CDR2 is YNNKEL in the germline V gene (reference sequence). CDR3 nucleotide sequence: TGTGCCAGCAGCCTCACTAGTGACAATGAGCAGTTCTTC. Amino acids: CASSLTSDNEQFF.